Reported below is one TCR beta chain. Its target is not known. The sample comes from a study of blood T cells in healthy people across ages. Sample-barcoded 5' priming and a J-beta primer mix drove a second PCR of about 6 to 12 cycles. Unique molecular identifiers of 12 random nucleotides labeled each cDNA. TCRdb processed the 5' RACE reads anew with MiXCR; each CDR3 protein has one entry. The sample lists about 640,000 distinct CDR3 sequences, under 65% occurring once. Notes on the study in general: Relative to aged donors, long-lived donors carried more naive CD4+ cells and displayed higher diversity. Underestimates were what the diversity estimates from one million T cells were considered to be. Among T cells, TCR beta diversity per million cells dropped roughly linearly as age rose.

The CDR3 covers 14 residues. The germline V gene has CDR1 DFQATT and CDR2 SNEGSKA (reference sequence). V lost 3 bases and J lost 4, with 14 bases in between. This chain uses TRBV20-1 with TRBJ2-3; no firm D call. The sample taken for sequencing was blood. This TCR derives from a man aged 55-75 years in good health. The CDR3 is CSASPLVSADTQYF. The CDR3 nucleotides read TGCAGTGCTAGTCCGCTAGTTTCCGCAGATACGCAGTATTTT.